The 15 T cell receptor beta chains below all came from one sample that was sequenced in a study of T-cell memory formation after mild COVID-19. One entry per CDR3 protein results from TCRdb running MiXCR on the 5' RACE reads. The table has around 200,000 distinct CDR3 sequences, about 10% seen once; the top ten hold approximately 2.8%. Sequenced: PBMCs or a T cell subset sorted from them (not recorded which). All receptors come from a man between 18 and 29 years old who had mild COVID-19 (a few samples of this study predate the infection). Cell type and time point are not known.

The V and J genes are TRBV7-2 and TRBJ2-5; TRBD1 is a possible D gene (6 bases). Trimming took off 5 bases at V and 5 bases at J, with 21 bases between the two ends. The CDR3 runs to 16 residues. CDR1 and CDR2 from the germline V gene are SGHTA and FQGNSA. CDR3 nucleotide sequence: TGTGCCAGCAGCGCCGATGGGACACTGAATTGGGAGACCCAGTACTTC. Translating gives CASSADGTLNWETQYF.

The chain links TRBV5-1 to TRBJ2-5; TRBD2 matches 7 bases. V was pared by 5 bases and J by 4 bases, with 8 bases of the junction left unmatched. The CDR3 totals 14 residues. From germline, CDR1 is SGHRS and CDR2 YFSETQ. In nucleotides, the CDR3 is TGCGCCAGCAGATGGGGGGGTCGAGGAGAGACCCAGTACTTC. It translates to CASRWGGRGETQYF.

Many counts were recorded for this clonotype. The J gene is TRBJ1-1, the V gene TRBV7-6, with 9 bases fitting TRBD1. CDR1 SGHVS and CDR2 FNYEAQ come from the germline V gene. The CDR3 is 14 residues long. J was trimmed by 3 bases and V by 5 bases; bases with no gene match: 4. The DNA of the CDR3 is TGTGCCAGCAGCATCCGACAGGGGGACACTGAAGCTTTCTTT. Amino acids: CASSIRQGDTEAFF.

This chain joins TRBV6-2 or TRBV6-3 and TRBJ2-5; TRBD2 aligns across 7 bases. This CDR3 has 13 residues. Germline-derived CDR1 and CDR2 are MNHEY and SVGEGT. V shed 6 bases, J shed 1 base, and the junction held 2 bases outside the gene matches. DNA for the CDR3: TGTGCCAGCAGACCTAGCGGCCAAGAGACCCAGTACTTC. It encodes CASRPSGQETQYF.

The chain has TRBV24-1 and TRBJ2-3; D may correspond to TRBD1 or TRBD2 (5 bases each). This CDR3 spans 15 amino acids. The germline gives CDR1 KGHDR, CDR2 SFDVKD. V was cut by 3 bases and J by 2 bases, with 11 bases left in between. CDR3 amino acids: CATSDGTPVTDTQYF. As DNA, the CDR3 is TGTGCCACCAGTGATGGGACCCCTGTCACAGATACGCAGTATTTT.

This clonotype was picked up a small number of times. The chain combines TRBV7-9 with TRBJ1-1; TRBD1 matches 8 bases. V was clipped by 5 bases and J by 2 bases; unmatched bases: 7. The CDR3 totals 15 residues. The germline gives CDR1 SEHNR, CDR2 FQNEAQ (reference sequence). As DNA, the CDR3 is TGTGCCAGCAGCCGAACCGGACAGGGAAACACTGAAGCTTTCTTT. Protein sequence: CASSRTGQGNTEAFF.

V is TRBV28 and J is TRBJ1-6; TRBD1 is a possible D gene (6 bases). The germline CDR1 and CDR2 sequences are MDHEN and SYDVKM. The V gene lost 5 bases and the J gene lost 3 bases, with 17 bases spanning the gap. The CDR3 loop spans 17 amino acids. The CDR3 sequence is CASSIPGGQDYNSPLHF. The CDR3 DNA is TGTGCCAGCAGTATCCCTGGGGGGCAGGACTATAATTCACCCCTCCACTTT.

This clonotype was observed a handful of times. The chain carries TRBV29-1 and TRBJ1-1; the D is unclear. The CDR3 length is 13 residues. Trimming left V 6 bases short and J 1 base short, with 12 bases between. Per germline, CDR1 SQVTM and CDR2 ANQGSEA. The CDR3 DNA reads TGCAGCGTCTCGATGGACCGGAACACTGAAGCTTTCTTT. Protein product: CSVSMDRNTEAFF.

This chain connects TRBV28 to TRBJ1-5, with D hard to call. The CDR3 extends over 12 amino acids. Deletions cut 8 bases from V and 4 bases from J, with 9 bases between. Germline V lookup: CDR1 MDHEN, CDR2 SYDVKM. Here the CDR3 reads CASDSGNQPQHF. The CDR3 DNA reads TGTGCCAGCGACTCGGGGAATCAGCCCCAGCATTTT.

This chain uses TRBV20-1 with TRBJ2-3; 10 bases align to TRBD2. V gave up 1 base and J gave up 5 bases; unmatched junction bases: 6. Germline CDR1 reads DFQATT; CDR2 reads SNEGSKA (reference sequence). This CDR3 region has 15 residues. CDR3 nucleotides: TGCAGTGCTAGAGGGCTAGCGGGGGCGGGAGATACGCAGTATTTT. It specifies CSARGLAGAGDTQYF.

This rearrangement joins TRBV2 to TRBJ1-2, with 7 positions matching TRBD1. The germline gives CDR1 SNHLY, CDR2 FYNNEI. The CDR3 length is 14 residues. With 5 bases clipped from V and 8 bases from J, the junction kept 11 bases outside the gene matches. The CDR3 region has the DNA TGTGCCAGCAGTCCTCTCCGGGACAGAAAAGGCTACACCTTC. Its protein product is CASSPLRDRKGYTF.

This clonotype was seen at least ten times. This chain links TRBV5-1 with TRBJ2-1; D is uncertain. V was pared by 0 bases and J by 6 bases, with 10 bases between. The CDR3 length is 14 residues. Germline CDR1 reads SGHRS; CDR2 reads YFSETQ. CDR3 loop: CASSLASPLNEQFF. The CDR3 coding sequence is TGCGCCAGCAGCTTGGCTTCACCCCTCAATGAGCAGTTCTTC.

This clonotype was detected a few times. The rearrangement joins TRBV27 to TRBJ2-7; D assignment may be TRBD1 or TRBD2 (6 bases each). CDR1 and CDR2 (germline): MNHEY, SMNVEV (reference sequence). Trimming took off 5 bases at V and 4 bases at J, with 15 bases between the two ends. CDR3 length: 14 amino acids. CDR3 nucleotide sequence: TGTGCCAGCAGTCCTAAGGGCGGGACATACGAGCAGTACGTC. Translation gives CASSPKGGTYEQYV.

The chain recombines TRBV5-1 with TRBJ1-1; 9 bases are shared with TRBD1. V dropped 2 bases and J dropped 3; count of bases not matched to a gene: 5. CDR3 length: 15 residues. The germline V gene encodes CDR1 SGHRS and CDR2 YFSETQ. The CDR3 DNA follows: TGCGCCAGCAGCTTCACAGGGGGCCCGGACACTGAAGCTTTCTTT. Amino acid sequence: CASSFTGGPDTEAFF.

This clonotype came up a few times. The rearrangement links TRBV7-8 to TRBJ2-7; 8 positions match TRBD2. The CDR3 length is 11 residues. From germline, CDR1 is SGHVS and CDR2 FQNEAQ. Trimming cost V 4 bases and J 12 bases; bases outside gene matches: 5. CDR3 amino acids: CASSYIAGMYF. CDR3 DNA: TGTGCCAGCAGCTACATAGCGGGGATGTACTTC. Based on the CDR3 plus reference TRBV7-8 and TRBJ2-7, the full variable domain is GAGVSQSPRYKVAKRGQDVALRCDPISGHVSLFWYQQALGQGPEFLTYFQNEAQLDKSGLPSDRFFAERPEGSVSTLKIQRTQQEDSAVYLCASSYIAGMYFGPGTRLTVT.